These 22 T cell receptor beta chains originate from one sample sequenced in a study of OX40 agonist ivuxolimab in advanced cancers. The table came from immunoSEQ multiplex PCR; TCRdb's copy has only in-frame clones and leaves some out. Counted here are about 36,000 clones, 78% occurring once; the ten biggest clones make up 10% to 15%. The input for sequencing was CD4+ or CD8+ T cells sorted from blood, taken in a trial of the OX40 agonist ivuxolimab. The receptors originated from an adult with an advanced solid tumor such as melanoma, head and neck, liver or kidney cancer.

The V call is TRBV30, the J call TRBJ2-5; D perhaps matches TRBD2 (7 bases). CDR3 size: 14 residues. Trimming left V 1 base short and J 2 bases short, with 11 bases between. Germline loops: CDR1 GTSNPN, CDR2 SVGIG (reference sequence). The CDR3 region is CAWSGGGTQETQYF. DNA of the CDR3: TGTGCCTGGAGTGGGGGGGGCACACAAGAGACCCAGTACTTC.

This chain joins TRBV7-2 and TRBJ2-7, with a possible D match to TRBD1 (5 bases). Germline V lookup: CDR1 SGHTA, CDR2 FQGNSA. The V and J ends lost 3 bases and 0 bases respectively, with 9 bases between them. The CDR3 extends over 14 amino acids. The CDR3 DNA sequence: TGTGCCAGCAGCTTCGTAGACAGCTCCTACGAGCAGTACTTC. Its translation is CASSFVDSSYEQYF.

The V gene is TRBV28, the J gene TRBJ1-2; D is ambiguous. With 5 bases removed from V and 4 bases from J, the gap between germline ends came to 11 bases. This CDR3 comprises 13 residues. Germline-derived CDR1 and CDR2 are MDHEN and SYDVKM. Written as DNA, the CDR3 is TGTGCCAGCAGTAGTAACAGAATCTATGGCTACACCTTC. Translation gives CASSSNRIYGYTF.

The V and J genes are TRBV7-2 and TRBJ2-1; TRBD2 matches at 8 bases. The germline gives CDR1 SGHTA, CDR2 FQGNSA. The CDR3 loop spans 17 amino acids. Germline trimming cut 5 bases from V and 4 bases from J; bases unmatched to any gene: 13. The DNA of the CDR3 is TGTGCCAGCAGCCGAGACACTCCTAGCGGGCCATACAATGAGCAGTTCTTC. Protein sequence: CASSRDTPSGPYNEQFF. The entire variable domain, with the rest obtained from reference TRBV7-2 and TRBJ2-1, is as follows: GAGVSQSPSNKVTEKGKDVELRCDPISGHTALYWYRQSLGQGLEFLIYFQGNSAPDKSGLPSDRFSAERTGGSVSTLTIQRTQQEDSAVYLCASSRDTPSGPYNEQFFGPGTRLTVL.

This chain connects TRBV7-2 to TRBJ1-1; D perhaps matches TRBD1 (5 bases). Germline lookup yields CDR1 SGHTA and CDR2 FQGNSA. Trimming took 1 base from V and 0 from J, leaving 12 bases between them. This CDR3 comprises 16 residues. The CDR3 DNA reads as TGTGCCAGCAGCTTAGGAGGCAGGGTGTTGAACACTGAAGCTTTCTTT. Translation gives CASSLGGRVLNTEAFF.

The V call is TRBV6-5, the J call TRBJ2-5; maybe TRBD1 (5 bases). This CDR3 has 12 residues. The germline V gene has CDR1 MNHEY and CDR2 SVGAGI. The V gene lost 8 bases and the J gene lost 0 bases, with 7 bases spanning the gap. The CDR3 region is CASQGNQETQYF. The CDR3 region has the DNA TGTGCCAGCCAGGGAAACCAAGAGACCCAGTACTTC.

The V call is TRBV5-4, the J call TRBJ2-5, with D uncertain. The germline CDR1 and CDR2 sequences are SGHNT and YYREEE (reference sequence). The CDR3 contains 12 residues. V was trimmed by 0 bases and J by 4 bases, leaving 4 bases between them. CDR3 sequence: CASSLELETQYF. The CDR3 DNA sequence: TGTGCCAGCAGCTTGGAGTTAGAGACCCAGTACTTC.

The chain recombines TRBV5-6 with TRBJ2-2; tentatively, D is TRBD1 (6 bases). Trimming removed 3 bases at V and 7 bases at J, with 19 bases between. The CDR3 has 16 residues. CDR1 SGHDT and CDR2 YYEEEE come from the germline V gene. CDR3 protein: CASSSPDRFINGELFF. CDR3 nucleotides: TGTGCCAGCAGCTCCCCGGACAGATTTATTAACGGGGAGCTGTTTTTT.

The rearrangement joins TRBV28 to TRBJ2-7; D is unclear. Germline CDR1 MDHEN, CDR2 SYDVKM. The CDR3 length is 12 residues. Between the trimmed V and J ends, which lost 4 bases and 0 bases, there was a span of 4 bases. CDR3 bases: TGTGCCAGCAGTTCTAGCTCCTACGAGCAGTACTTC. Its protein is CASSSSSYEQYF.

The J gene is TRBJ1-1, the V gene TRBV7-6; D uncertain. Germline values: CDR1 SGHVS, CDR2 FNYEAQ. Trimming pared 0 bases from V and 1 base from J, leaving 12 bases between. This CDR3 is built from 16 residues. DNA for the CDR3: TGTGCCAGCAGCTTAGCGCAAGGGAAGCGGAACACTGAAGCTTTCTTT. The encoded protein is CASSLAQGKRNTEAFF.

V and J are TRBV7-3 and TRBJ1-5; TRBD1 is a possible D gene (6 bases). V was clipped by 2 bases and J by 7 bases, with 9 bases between them. The CDR3 consists of 13 residues. CDR1 and CDR2 (germline): SGHTA, FQGTGA. For the CDR3, the DNA is TGTGCCAGCAGCTTAGATGGGGGCCAGCCCCAGCATTTT. This encodes CASSLDGGQPQHF.

This clone was counted a few times. The chain has TRBV30 and TRBJ1-3; D might be TRBD1 (6 bases). The CDR3 runs to 15 residues. Germline V gene sequence: CDR1 GTSNPN, CDR2 SVGIG (reference sequence). The V gene lost 1 base and the J gene lost 6 bases, with 16 bases spanning the gap. The CDR3 region is CAWSAGQPGENTIYF. CDR3 in DNA: TGTGCCTGGAGTGCGGGACAACCTGGGGAAAACACCATATATTTT.

Only a few counts were recorded for this clone. The chain links TRBV5-1 to TRBJ1-2; the D is unclear. The CDR3 spans 14 residues. Trimming removed 0 bases at V and 8 bases at J, with 14 bases between. Germline CDR1 is SGHRS and CDR2 is YFSETQ. The DNA of the CDR3 is TGCGCCAGCAGCTTGGGCAGCCAACCCTTAGGCTACACCTTC. Its protein product is CASSLGSQPLGYTF.

The sample holds a few counts of this clone. The V and J genes are TRBV28 and TRBJ1-5; D may be TRBD1 (5 bases). V gave up 4 bases and J gave up 0 bases, with 16 bases separating them. The V gene's germline CDR1 is MDHEN and CDR2 SYDVKM. CDR3 length: 17 residues. The CDR3 region has the DNA TGTGCCAGCAGTTGGGGTCTAGGGGATTATAGCAATCAGCCCCAGCATTTT. Protein sequence: CASSWGLGDYSNQPQHF.

This clone was seen once. The rearrangement uses TRBV4-1 and TRBJ1-2; the D gene is possibly TRBD1 (5 bases). The CDR3 extends over 16 amino acids. Germline V lookup: CDR1 MGHRA, CDR2 YSYEKL. Trimming stripped 0 bases from V and 0 bases from J, with 11 bases between. In DNA, the CDR3 is TGCGCCAGCAGCCAAGATCGGCAGGGTCCTAACTATGGCTACACCTTC. Amino acids: CASSQDRQGPNYGYTF.

This chain connects TRBV28 to TRBJ1-2, with 9 bases that match TRBD1. J gave up 8 bases and V 2 bases, and 6 bases lay outside the gene matches. CDR3 length: 14 residues. CDR1 and CDR2 (germline): MDHEN, SYDVKM. The CDR3, as DNA: TGTGCCAGCAGTTTACCGGGACAGGGTGGCGGCTACACCTTC. Translation: CASSLPGQGGGYTF.

V and J are TRBV5-6 and TRBJ2-7; D gene ambiguous. Germline V CDR1 and CDR2: SGHDT, YYEEEE. V was clipped by 1 base and J by 5 bases, with 7 bases between them. This CDR3 contains 12 residues. CDR3 nucleotides: TGTGCCAGCAGCTTGACACCTAACGAGCAGTACTTC. Residues: CASSLTPNEQYF.

The chain recombines TRBV2 with TRBJ2-4; D unresolved. V was shortened by 6 bases and J by 10 bases, with 16 bases between the two germline ends. The CDR3 is 13 amino acids. Germline CDR1 reads SNHLY; CDR2 reads FYNNEI. The CDR3 region is CASRSVNSLIQYF. DNA for the CDR3: TGTGCCAGCAGGAGTGTAAACAGTTTGATTCAGTACTTC.

This clone was seen a single time. The rearrangement links TRBV19 to TRBJ2-5, with D tentatively TRBD1 (6 bases). TRBJ2-7 explains the end of the DNA better; the J call may be wrong. The CDR3 is 13 amino acids. CDR1 is LNHDA and CDR2 is SQIVND in the germline V gene (reference sequence). The CDR3 loop is CASSIGTPYEQYF. The CDR3 DNA follows: TGTGCCAGTAGTATCGGGACACCCTACGAGCAGTACTTC.

The chain carries TRBV19 and TRBJ2-3; D is unclear. The germline gives CDR1 LNHDA, CDR2 SQIVND (reference sequence). The CDR3 is made up of 15 amino acids. V lost 2 bases, J lost 1 base, and 10 bases lay in between. CDR3 amino acids: CASSIISTGTDTQYF. CDR3 bases: TGTGCCAGTAGTATAATTAGCACGGGCACAGATACGCAGTATTTT.

This clone was seen only once. The chain combines TRBV10-3 with TRBJ2-5; 8 positions agree with TRBD1. CDR1 ENHRY and CDR2 SYGVKD come from the germline V gene. With V trimmed by 3 bases and J by 11 bases, 8 bases remained unmatched. This CDR3 spans 13 amino acids. CDR3 protein: CAISDRGRGEQYF. The DNA of the CDR3 is TGTGCCATCAGTGACAGGGGGCGCGGTGAGCAGTACTTC.

V is TRBV5-1 and J is TRBJ1-2; D is perhaps TRBD1 (6 bases). This CDR3 spans 12 amino acids. CDR1 is SGHRS and CDR2 is YFSETQ in the germline V gene. The V and J ends lost 0 bases and 6 bases respectively, with 6 bases between them. In DNA, the CDR3 is TGCGCCAGCAGCTTGGAGGGGGATGGCTACACCTTC. It codes for CASSLEGDGYTF.